This T cell receptor beta chain comes out of a study of blood T cells in healthy people across ages. This CDR3 is 15 amino acids long. With V trimmed by 6 bases and J by 2 bases, 10 bases remained unmatched. This clonotype was seen only a few times. For the second PCR, which ran for about 7 to 11 cycles, a sample-barcoded 5' primer and a J-beta primer mix were used. Via MiXCR, TCRdb re-called the 5' RACE reads, giving one row per CDR3 protein. The data contain hundreds of thousands of distinct CDR3 sequences, about 42% of them singletons. This receptor was taken from a man aged 80 or over in good health. Sequencing input: blood. This rearrangement joins TRBV12-3 or TRBV12-4 to TRBJ2-7; 7 bases are a match to TRBD2. The CDR3 DNA sequence: TGTGCCAGCAGCCTTTTTAGCGGGCAAACCTACGAGCAGTACTTC. The encoded protein is CASSLFSGQTYEQYF.